This is a list of T cell receptor beta chains from one sample in a study of identical twins. TCRdb itself ran the 5' RACE reads through MiXCR, one entry per CDR3 protein. Of hundreds of thousands of distinct CDR3 sequences in the sample, under 9% were seen once. Separately, the same data were catalogued under a study of yellow fever vaccine responses in identical twins.

Specimen: memory (CD45RO+) T cells sorted from blood. The source of these receptors is a young woman in good health. Each CDR3 is given with its conserved first and last residue. Where a row states a size, it is once, few, many or the class of an expanded clone; other rows omit it.

v_call	clone_size	cdr3_aa
TRBV2	few	CASSERRAGGSYGGNEQFF
TRBV12-3/TRBV12-4	many	CASSFLALAGDISAKNIQYF
TRBV2	many	CASRLTKGDTIYF
TRBV7-7	.	CASSLTGQTSEQFF
TRBV3-1	few	CASSQPSGSSYEQYF
TRBV3-1	many	CASSQVILGGEQFF
TRBV24-1	few	CATSDLGTGEEDEQFF
TRBV5-1	many	CASSYAPGLSHNEQFF
TRBV3-1	many	CASSLRRGRTLGGYTF
TRBV2	many	CASSGDSGNTIYF
TRBV28	many	CASSFTPGRGGNTIYF
TRBV28	few	CASSLPRDPLHF
TRBV29-1	many	CSVEFSGRETQYF
TRBV6-1	.	CASKNRLPNYGYTF
TRBV14	many	CASSPGGAGELFF
TRBV10-2	.	CASSDRGRESYEQYF
TRBV28	few	CASSFQGQVGQPQHF